This T cell receptor beta chain was found in a study of cytomegalovirus exposure and HLA in healthy donors. The PCR was carried out with 60 Vbeta primers and 13 Jbeta primers. Measured with immunoSEQ multiplex PCR; TCRdb has only the in-frame clones, and not every one. In the table there are about 160,000 clones, approximately 71% of which are singletons. Study findings and constraints: Most TCR beta V segments were productive about 90% or about 30% of the time in an earlier analysis.

This CDR3 contains 15 residues. CDR1 is SGHVS, CDR2 FQNEAQ, per germline. The V and J ends lost 5 bases and 11 bases respectively, with 25 bases between them. As for this clone: Its antigen remains unidentified.

The receptor was isolated from a male donor in good health and CMV-seronegative. The chain combines TRBV7-8 with TRBJ2-7; D may be TRBD1 (5 bases). Source material: PBMCs. The CDR3 is CASSQGGSGRKIEYF. The CDR3 coding sequence is TGTGCCAGCAGCCAGGGCGGTTCGGGCCGGAAAATCGAGTACTTC.